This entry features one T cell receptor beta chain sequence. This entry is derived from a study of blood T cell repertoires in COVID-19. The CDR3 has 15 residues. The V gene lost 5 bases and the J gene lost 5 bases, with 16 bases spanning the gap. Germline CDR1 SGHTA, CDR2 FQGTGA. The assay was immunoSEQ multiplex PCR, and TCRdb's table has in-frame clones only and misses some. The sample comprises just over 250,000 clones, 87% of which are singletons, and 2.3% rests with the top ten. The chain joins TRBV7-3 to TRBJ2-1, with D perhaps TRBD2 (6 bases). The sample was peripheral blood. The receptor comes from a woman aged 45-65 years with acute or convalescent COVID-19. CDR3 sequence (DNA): TGTGCCAGCAGCCGTTCCGGGACTGGGAACAATGAGCAGTTCTTC. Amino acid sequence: CASSRSGTGNNEQFF. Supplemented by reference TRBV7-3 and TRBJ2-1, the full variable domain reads GAGVSQTPSNKVTEKGKYVELRCDPISGHTALYWYRQSLGQGPEFLIYFQGTGAADDSGLPNDRFFAVRPEGSVSTLKIQRTERGDSAVYLCASSRSGTGNNEQFFGPGTRLTVL.